The TCR beta chain described here comes from a study of T-cell reconstitution after alpha-beta-depleted transplantation in children. On this clonotype itself: As yet, its antigen is unknown.

For TCRbeta, the library was prepared with unique molecular identifiers. One entry per CDR3 protein results from TCRdb running MiXCR on the PCR reads. Of 700,000 to 950,000 distinct CDR3 sequences in the sample, roughly 15% were seen once. Study observations and caveats: Expanded graft clones numbering several hundred reportedly gave rise to alpha-beta T cells about two months after transplant. Surviving thymic progenitors and recipient T cells were the source of high TCRbeta diversity at day 60 in some patients. The main origin of T-cell counts and diversity one year after transplant was newly produced T cells.

The CDR3 covers 13 residues. V lost 5 bases, J lost 8 bases, and 6 bases stayed unmatched. The V gene's germline CDR1 is MNHEY and CDR2 SMNVEV (reference sequence). This specimen consisted of PBMCs, mostly from graft donor cells, obtained 360 days after TCRalphabeta/CD19-depleted stem cell transplant. The rearrangement links TRBV27 to TRBJ2-3, with 8 nucleotides matching TRBD2. The source is a male patient aged 5 to 17 who had a stem cell transplant for acute lymphoblastic leukemia, so the T cells may come from the graft donor. The CDR3 loop reads CASSARGGGTQYF. The CDR3 region has the DNA TGTGCCAGCAGTGCCCGGGGGGGAGGTACGCAGTATTTT.